These 5 T cell receptor beta chains share one sample of origin, sequenced in a study of identical twins (dated by TCRdb to about 2016). The library was prepared using 5' RACE. The sequencing machine was an Illumina HiSeq 2000. TCRdb's own reprocessing of the public reads used fastp at Q25 and MiXCR and kept productive beta chains. Each CDR3 protein appears once, grouped with its most common genes and DNA. This sample gives fewer than 900,000 distinct CDR3 sequences in total; roughly 20% of them show up just once. The biggest ten clones account for around 13% of the sample. This sample was shared with a second study, whose subject was T cells expressing NK-cell markers.

Sequencing was carried out using PBMCs. These receptors originate from a woman under 30 in good health.

This clonotype has more than one count but fewer than ten. V gene TRBV29-1 combines with J gene TRBJ2-6, with D perhaps matching TRBD1 or TRBD2 (5 bases each). Germline V gene lookup returns CDR1 SQVTM and CDR2 ANQGSEA. The CDR3 extends over 16 amino acids. V shed 4 bases and J shed 4 bases, with 17 bases lying between them. CDR3 DNA sequence: TGCAGCGTTGTGGGCACCGGGGCCTCAGGGGCCAACGTCCTGACTTTC. This encodes CSVVGTGASGANVLTF.

The chain carries TRBV7-8 and TRBJ2-2, with D unclear. Germline values: CDR1 SGHVS, CDR2 FQNEAQ. Trimming removed 2 bases from V and 7 bases from J, with 11 bases in between. The CDR3 covers 14 residues. CDR3 protein: CASSLIVGNGELFF. CDR3 sequence (DNA): TGTGCCAGCAGCTTAATTGTGGGAAACGGGGAGCTGTTTTTT.

This clonotype was detected only a few times. V gene TRBV20-1 combines with J gene TRBJ2-7; tentatively, D is TRBD1 or TRBD2 (6 bases each). The CDR3 length is 18 residues. Germline loops: CDR1 DFQATT, CDR2 SNEGSKA (reference sequence). The V end was cut by 2 bases, the J end by 3 bases, with 26 bases between. CDR3 residues: CSARSFGVGGSKRYEQYF. In DNA, the CDR3 is TGCAGTGCTAGATCATTCGGTGTGGGGGGCTCCAAACGCTACGAGCAGTACTTC.

This clonotype showed up just a few times. The chain combines TRBV20-1 with TRBJ2-1, with D possibly matching TRBD2 (5 bases). Per germline, CDR1 DFQATT and CDR2 SNEGSKA (reference sequence). The CDR3 extends over 13 amino acids. V lost 5 bases to trimming and J lost 8 bases, with 16 bases between them. The CDR3, as DNA: TGCAGTGCTTCGCGGGTCGTGCGGGATGAGCAGTTCTTC. This encodes CSASRVVRDEQFF.

The rearrangement uses TRBV24-1 and TRBJ2-2, with 11 positions matching TRBD1. Germline-derived CDR1 and CDR2 are KGHDR and SFDVKD. This CDR3 region has 16 residues. J lost 3 bases, V lost 4 bases, and 3 bases had no gene match. CDR3 amino acids: CATSDPGQGDTGELFF. The CDR3 DNA is TGTGCCACCAGTGACCCGGGACAGGGGGACACCGGGGAGCTGTTTTTT.